The rows below give T cell receptor beta chains drawn from one sample of a study of T-cell reconstitution after alpha-beta-depleted transplantation in children. TCRdb called the PCR reads again in MiXCR, with one record for every CDR3 protein. The sample carries 450,000 to 550,000 distinct CDR3 sequences, roughly 10% recorded once. The starting material was PBMCs, mostly from graft donor cells, obtained 180 days after TCRalphabeta/CD19-depleted stem cell transplant. These receptors all come from a female patient aged 2-9 years who had a stem cell transplant for aplastic anemia, so the T cells may come from the graft donor. CDR3s include the opening cysteine and the closing phenylalanine or tryptophan. A D gene is named only where the DNA matches it firmly. Clone size is not always given. Where it is, it says once, few, many or a class for expanded clones.

CDR3 protein,CDR3 DNA,CDR3 length,clone size,D gene,V gene,J gene
CASSLAEMWGEKLFF,TGTGCCAGCAGCTTAGCAGAGATGTGGGGTGAAAAACTGTTTTTT,15,few,.,TRBV7-6,TRBJ1-4
CASSRGLPSGRNTGELFF,TGTGCCAGCAGCCGCGGCTTGCCTAGCGGGAGGAACACCGGGGAGCTGTTTTTT,18,.,TRBD2,TRBV11-2,TRBJ2-2
CAISGGGEQFF,TGTGCCATTTCTGGAGGCGGGGAGCAGTTCTTC,11,.,.,TRBV6-5,TRBJ2-1
CASTRQPNEKLFF,TGTGCCAGCACCCGGCAGCCAAATGAAAAACTGTTTTTT,13,.,.,TRBV27,TRBJ1-4
CASTTRTEAFF,TGTGCCAGCACAACCAGGACTGAAGCTTTCTTT,11,.,.,TRBV6-5,TRBJ1-1
CSAIGTSGGELFF,TGCAGTGCTATCGGGACTAGTGGCGGGGAGCTGTTTTTT,13,.,TRBD2,TRBV20-1,TRBJ2-2
CASSLVPTGSEAFF,TGTGCCAGCAGCCTAGTCCCCACAGGGTCTGAAGCTTTCTTT,14,many,.,TRBV7-2,TRBJ1-1
CASSLSFRLAGTDTQYF,TGTGCCAGCAGTTTAAGTTTTCGGCTAGCGGGCACAGATACGCAGTATTTT,17,.,TRBD2,TRBV12-3/TRBV12-4,TRBJ2-3
CASSPPTVNYGYTF,TGTGCCAGCAGCCCACCCACGGTGAACTATGGCTACACCTTC,14,.,.,TRBV7-8,TRBJ1-2
CASSLAGDEQFF,TGCGCCAGCAGCTTGGCGGGAGACGAGCAGTTCTTC,12,few,.,TRBV5-1,TRBJ2-1
CATSDLATRRTGELFF,TGTGCCACCAGTGATTTGGCGACTAGACGCACCGGGGAGCTGTTTTTT,16,.,.,TRBV24-1,TRBJ2-2
CASSLWAVREDEQFF,TGTGCCAGCAGTTTATGGGCAGTCCGGGAGGATGAGCAGTTCTTC,15,few,TRBD2,TRBV28,TRBJ2-1
CASSLAREQTQYF,TGTGCCAGCAGCTTAGCCCGGGAGCAGACCCAGTACTTC,13,many,.,TRBV7-2,TRBJ2-5
CASSQVRVLQFF,TGTGCCAGCAGCCAAGTGAGAGTCTTGCAGTTCTTC,12,many,.,TRBV14,TRBJ2-1
CASSGTAAGYTF,TGCGCCAGCAGCGGCACAGCGGCCGGCTACACCTTC,12,.,.,TRBV5-1,TRBJ1-2
CASSYLGRGGWNTGELFF,TGTGCCAGCAGTTACTTAGGGCGTGGAGGATGGAACACCGGGGAGCTGTTTTTT,18,many,.,TRBV6-5,TRBJ2-2
CASSRAGQNLQETQYF,TGTGCCAGCAGCCGGGCAGGCCAGAATCTACAAGAGACCCAGTACTTC,16,many,.,TRBV3-1,TRBJ2-5
CASSQDEDRFLRGAFF,TGCGCCAGCAGCCAAGATGAAGACAGGTTCCTGAGGGGAGCTTTCTTT,16,few,.,TRBV4-1,TRBJ1-1
CASSLKTNEQYF,TGTGCCAGCAGCCTCAAGACTAACGAGCAGTACTTC,12,.,.,TRBV7-9,TRBJ2-7
CSARDRRGVFF,TGCAGTGCTAGAGATCGACGAGGGGTTTTTTTT,11,.,.,TRBV20-1,TRBJ1-4
CSSPRTVEGYTF,TGCAGTTCCCCCAGGACAGTTGAAGGCTACACCTTC,12,few,.,TRBV20-1,TRBJ1-2
CAWSGFAGDASPLHF,TGTGCCTGGAGCGGTTTTGCGGGGGACGCTTCACCCCTCCACTTT,15,.,.,TRBV30,TRBJ1-6
CASSSSLLGGPNTGELFF,TGTGCCAGCAGCTCATCACTCCTCGGAGGGCCGAACACCGGGGAGCTGTTTTTT,18,few,.,TRBV7-3,TRBJ2-2
CASSYSLGLAKNIQYF,TGTGCCAGCAGTTACTCACTGGGACTAGCCAAAAACATTCAGTACTTC,16,many,.,TRBV6-5,TRBJ2-4
CASSSAPGGVAGDTQYF,TGTGCCAGCAGCTCAGCCCCCGGGGGGGTAGCGGGAGATACGCAGTATTTT,17,few,TRBD2,TRBV7-2,TRBJ2-3
CASSLDNPTGENTEAFF,TGTGCCAGCAGCTTAGACAACCCGACAGGGGAGAACACTGAAGCTTTCTTT,17,.,TRBD1,TRBV7-6,TRBJ1-1
CSVEPRGNTGELFF,TGCAGCGTTGAGCCCAGGGGCAACACCGGGGAGCTGTTTTTT,14,.,.,TRBV29-1,TRBJ2-2
CSPDRDYNEQFF,TGCAGTCCCGACAGGGATTACAATGAGCAGTTCTTC,12,few,TRBD1,TRBV20-1,TRBJ2-1
CATSMRRDRSNEKLFF,TGTGCCACCAGCATGCGACGAGACAGATCTAATGAAAAACTGTTTTTT,16,many,.,TRBV15,TRBJ1-4
CASRPLGSGANVLTF,TGTGCCAGCAGACCTCTCGGCTCTGGGGCCAACGTCCTGACTTTC,15,.,.,TRBV27,TRBJ2-6
CASSFGVAGGLEQFF,TGTGCCAGCAGCTTTGGGGTAGCGGGAGGACTTGAGCAGTTCTTC,15,few,TRBD2,TRBV11-3,TRBJ2-1
CASSKNYGYTF,TGTGCCAGCAGCAAAAACTATGGCTACACCTTC,11,.,.,TRBV5-5,TRBJ1-2
CASSYSIGRNEQFF,TGTGCCAGCAGTTACTCGATTGGCAGGAATGAGCAGTTCTTC,14,few,.,TRBV6-2/TRBV6-3,TRBJ2-1
CAISEVVETQYF,TGTGCCATCAGTGAGGTTGTAGAGACCCAGTACTTC,12,many,.,TRBV10-3,TRBJ2-5
CASSLDQFRHRGSRTRETQYF,TGCGCCAGCAGCTTGGATCAGTTCAGGCACAGGGGGTCTCGTACTCGGGAGACCCAGTACTTC,21,.,TRBD1,TRBV5-1,TRBJ2-5